The 21 T cell receptor beta chains below come from one sample, sequenced in a study of blood T cell repertoires in COVID-19. Assay: immunoSEQ multiplex PCR; the TCRdb copy retains only in-frame clones and omits some. The data show 200,000 to 300,000 clones, around nine tenths seen once. The sequencing sample was made of peripheral blood. Every receptor here comes from a young man with active or convalescent COVID-19.

The chain couples TRBV5-4 to TRBJ2-7; 11 positions agree with TRBD2. Germline values: CDR1 SGHNT, CDR2 YYREEE (reference sequence). This CDR3 comprises 17 residues. Losses at the gene ends were 0 bases for V and 3 bases for J; bases not matched to a gene: 8. This CDR3 is CASSLARASGGYYEQYF. DNA for the CDR3: TGTGCCAGCAGCTTGGCCCGGGCTAGCGGGGGGTACTACGAGCAGTACTTC.

The chain employs TRBV20-1 and TRBJ2-7; 10 bases align to TRBD1. Germline trimming cut 3 bases from V and 5 bases from J; bases unmatched to any gene: 10. The CDR3 spans 15 residues. CDR1 and CDR2 from the germline V gene are DFQATT and SNEGSKA (reference sequence). The CDR3 DNA follows: TGCAGTGCTAGTCCTCGCCGGGACAGGGGCCACGAGCAGTACTTC. Its protein product is CSASPRRDRGHEQYF.

The rearrangement joins TRBV19 to TRBJ2-7; D not resolved. In germline, CDR1 is LNHDA, CDR2 SQIVND (reference sequence). The CDR3 runs to 11 residues. V was cut by 4 bases and J by 4 bases, with 5 bases left in between. For the CDR3, the DNA is TGTGCCAGTAGTAATCATTACGAGCAGTACTTC. The encoded protein is CASSNHYEQYF.

The J gene is TRBJ2-2, the V gene TRBV2; D perhaps matches TRBD2 (5 bases). This CDR3 has 14 amino acids. Germline V gives CDR1 SNHLY, CDR2 FYNNEI. Trimming stripped 6 bases from V and 1 base from J, with 9 bases between. CDR3 loop: CASSSGRNTGELFF. Written as DNA, the CDR3 is TGTGCCAGCAGCTCGGGGAGGAACACCGGGGAGCTGTTTTTT.

The chain carries TRBV2 and TRBJ2-1, with D uncertain. This CDR3 is 17 amino acids long. Per the germline V gene, CDR1 is SNHLY and CDR2 is FYNNEI. V was pared by 2 bases and J by 0 bases, with 14 bases between. The CDR3 loop is CASSEWFSLSSYNEQFF. In DNA form, the CDR3 reads TGTGCCAGCAGTGAATGGTTTTCTCTGAGCTCCTACAATGAGCAGTTCTTC.

V is TRBV5-4 and J is TRBJ1-1; a possible D gene is TRBD1 (6 bases). This CDR3 contains 13 residues. Between the trimmed V and J ends, which lost 0 bases and 6 bases, there was a span of 9 bases. Germline CDR1 reads SGHNT; CDR2 reads YYREEE (reference sequence). This CDR3 reads CASSLGQASEAFF. Written as DNA, the CDR3 is TGTGCCAGCAGCTTGGGACAGGCGTCTGAAGCTTTCTTT.

This clone is a singleton in its sample. The chain is built from TRBV6-5 and TRBJ1-2, with 7 bases that match TRBD1. V was pared by 5 bases and J by 6 bases, with 3 bases of the junction left unmatched. Looked up from germline, CDR1 is MNHEY and CDR2 is SVGAGI. The CDR3 is 12 amino acids. In nucleotides, the CDR3 is TGTGCCAGCAGTAGACAGGGTCATGGCTACACCTTC. The encoded protein is CASSRQGHGYTF.

The V call is TRBV5-6, the J call TRBJ2-3; D remains unclear. The CDR3 consists of 16 residues. The germline CDR1 and CDR2 sequences are SGHDT and YYEEEE. V dropped 3 bases and J dropped 2 bases, with 16 bases sitting between them. CDR3 DNA: TGTGCCAGCAGCTCTGTACAAAGACACGTCACAGATACGCAGTATTTT. It translates to CASSSVQRHVTDTQYF.

The J gene is TRBJ2-3, the V gene TRBV7-2; D gene uncertain. Germline values: CDR1 SGHTA, CDR2 FQGNSA. V was clipped by 3 bases and J by 0 bases, with 7 bases between them. CDR3 length: 14 amino acids. This CDR3 reads CASSFSTSTDTQYF. The CDR3 DNA reads as TGTGCCAGCAGCTTCTCTACTAGCACAGATACGCAGTATTTT. Full variable domain (outside the CDR3, taken from reference TRBV7-2 and TRBJ2-3): GAGVSQSPSNKVTEKGKDVELRCDPISGHTALYWYRQSLGQGLEFLIYFQGNSAPDKSGLPSDRFSAERTGGSVSTLTIQRTQQEDSAVYLCASSFSTSTDTQYFGPGTRLTVL.

This clone came up once. V gene TRBV7-9 combines with J gene TRBJ2-3, with a tentative D call TRBD1 (6 bases). This CDR3 is 15 amino acids long. From germline, CDR1 is SEHNR and CDR2 FQNEAQ (reference sequence). Between the trimmed V and J ends, which lost 4 bases and 3 bases, there was a span of 14 bases. CDR3 in DNA: TGTGCCAGCAGCTGGGGACAACCCGGTACAGATACGCAGTATTTT. It yields the protein CASSWGQPGTDTQYF.

V is TRBV2 and J is TRBJ1-6; D gene uncertain. There are 11 residues in the CDR3. Looked up from germline, CDR1 is SNHLY and CDR2 is FYNNEI. The germline V and J ends were trimmed by 5 bases and 14 bases, with 10 bases remaining between them. CDR3 nucleotide sequence: TGTGCCAGCAGTAACAGTGGCACCCTCCACTTT. It encodes CASSNSGTLHF. Filled out from reference TRBV2 and TRBJ1-6, the complete variable domain reads EPEVTQTPSHQVTQMGQEVILRCVPISNHLYFYWYRQILGQKVEFLVSFYNNEISEKSEIFDDQFSVERPDGSNFTLKIRSTKLEDSAMYFCASSNSGTLHFGNGTRLTVT.

This sequence joins TRBV29-1 and TRBJ1-2, with a tentative D call TRBD1 (5 bases). V gave up 3 bases and J gave up 5 bases, with 10 bases separating them. The CDR3 spans 12 residues. Germline assignment: CDR1 SQVTM and CDR2 ANQGSEA. The CDR3 DNA reads TGCAGCGTTGATCAGGGCAGGTATGGCTACACCTTC. This sequence encodes CSVDQGRYGYTF.

J is TRBJ2-4 and V is TRBV3-1 (or the pseudogene TRBV3-2); 7 bases fit TRBD1. CDR3 length: 17 residues. The junction had 9 bases not matched to a gene; V was cut back by 3 bases and J by 1 base. CDR1 is LGHDT and CDR2 is YNNKEL in the germline V gene (reference sequence). CDR3 sequence (DNA): TGTGCCAGCAGCCACGGGACAGCACAAACGGCCAAAAACATTCAGTACTTC. Its translation is CASSHGTAQTAKNIQYF.

The chain carries TRBV19 and TRBJ2-1, with TRBD1 matching 8 bases. Germline CDR1 and CDR2: LNHDA and SQIVND (reference sequence). The trim removed 5 bases at V and 12 bases at J, leaving 6 bases unmatched. CDR3 length equals 12 residues. The CDR3, as DNA: TGTGCCAGTAGTCAGGACAGGGTACTGCAGTTCTTC. It translates to CASSQDRVLQFF.

The rearrangement uses TRBV3-1 (or the pseudogene TRBV3-2) and TRBJ1-1; weak D call: TRBD1 (6 bases). The CDR3 contains 13 residues. The germline V gene encodes CDR1 LGHDT and CDR2 YNNKEL (reference sequence). Trimming shortened V by 2 bases and J by 11 bases, and 15 bases separated the two germline ends. CDR3 DNA sequence: TGTGCCAGCAGCCAAACTTCAGGGGTAGAGGCTTTCTTT. Protein product: CASSQTSGVEAFF.

This clone was detected once. The rearrangement uses TRBV3-1 (or the pseudogene TRBV3-2) and TRBJ2-2; no firm D call. Germline V gene lookup returns CDR1 LGHDT and CDR2 YNNKEL (reference sequence). The CDR3 totals 14 residues. Trimming left V 3 bases short and J 2 bases short, with 7 bases between. CDR3 sequence: CASSQGRNTGELFF. CDR3 DNA sequence: TGTGCCAGCAGCCAGGGCAGAAACACCGGGGAGCTGTTTTTT.

Only a few counts were recorded for this clone. CDR3 region: CASSSLGRYGYTF. The CDR3 coding sequence is TGTGCCAGCAGCTCTCTTGGGAGGTATGGCTACACCTTC. The J gene is TRBJ1-2, the V gene TRBV6-2 or TRBV6-3; D gene ambiguous. V was shortened by 6 bases and J by 5 bases, with 13 bases between the two germline ends. Germline V gives CDR1 MNHEY, CDR2 SVGEGT. This CDR3 is built from 13 residues.

The V gene is TRBV6-2 or TRBV6-3, the J gene TRBJ2-1, with 13 positions matching TRBD2. There are 15 residues in the CDR3. V lost 5 bases, J lost 7 bases, and 5 bases stayed unmatched. Looked up from germline, CDR1 is MNHEY and CDR2 is SVGEGT. In DNA form, the CDR3 reads TGTGCCAGCAGTACGGGACTAGCGGGGATGAATGAGCAGTTCTTC. The encoded protein is CASSTGLAGMNEQFF.

The chain employs TRBV7-2 and TRBJ1-4; 9 bases line up with TRBD1. The V gene's germline CDR1 is SGHTA and CDR2 FQGNSA. After removal of 1 base from V and 8 bases from J, the junction contained 2 bases not matched to a gene. The CDR3 has 14 residues. CDR3 nucleotides: TGTGCCAGCAGCTTAGAAGGGACAGGGGAAAAACTGTTTTTT. Its translation: CASSLEGTGEKLFF.

The chain couples TRBV23-1 to TRBJ2-7, with TRBD2 matching 9 bases. TRBV23-1 belongs to the ORF category, with a function that is uncertain. V shed 7 bases and J 5 bases; nucleotides not matched to a gene: 15. CDR3 length equals 16 residues. The CDR3 loop is CASIRRRGGAVHEQYF. DNA for the CDR3: TGCGCCAGCATTCGGCGCCGCGGGGGGGCGGTCCACGAGCAGTACTTC.

This rearrangement joins TRBV29-1 to TRBJ2-1; TRBD1 agrees at 9 bases. CDR1 is SQVTM and CDR2 is ANQGSEA in the germline V gene. Trimming at V came to 6 bases and at J to 7 bases, leaving 10 bases not matched to a gene. The length of the CDR3 is 14 residues. CDR3 sequence: CSVERDRVENEQFF. CDR3 DNA: TGCAGCGTAGAGAGGGACAGGGTGGAGAATGAGCAGTTCTTC.